The T cell receptor beta chain under discussion was sequenced for a study of blood T cells in healthy people across ages. V lost 6 bases and J lost 4; bases outside the gene matches: 8. The germline CDR1 and CDR2 sequences are SGHAT and FQNNGV. CDR3 size: 14 residues. With a J-beta primer mix and a sample-barcoded 5' primer, a second PCR ran 7 to 11 cycles. TCRdb passed the 5' RACE reads through MiXCR, listing each CDR3 protein once. Among approximately 600,000 distinct CDR3 sequences listed, about 54% were seen once. The origin of this receptor is a man in his 60s in good health. The genes are TRBV11-2 and TRBJ1-1, with 7 bases identical to TRBD1. Sequenced input: blood. The CDR3 coding sequence is TGTGCCAGCAGTCTTGACAGGGCCAGCACTGAAGCTTTCTTT. Protein sequence: CASSLDRASTEAFF.